This TCR beta chain was sequenced during a study of response to subunit inactivated influenza vaccine. The V and J ends lost 0 bases and 5 bases, in that order; junction bases with no gene match: 6. Looked up from germline, CDR1 is DFQATT and CDR2 is SNEGSKA (reference sequence). This CDR3 spans 15 amino acids. Findings and limits, study-wide: With each seasonal influenza vaccination, the authors suggested, few new T cells are recruited.

Concerning this clonotype: Its matching antigen is unknown.

Each CDR3 protein is one row after TCRdb ran MiXCR on the RT-PCR reads. This sample has roughly 650,000 distinct CDR3 sequences; approximately 15% occur once, and the top ten carry around a tenth. J is TRBJ2-5 and V is TRBV20-1; 10 positions match TRBD2. This material consisted of PBMCs from blood, taken about 11 days after vaccination. The sequence was obtained from a man aged 50 to 59 who received an inactivated influenza vaccine. The CDR3 region is CSARDPSGSLETQYF. CDR3 in DNA: TGCAGTGCTAGAGATCCTAGCGGGAGCCTTGAGACCCAGTACTTC.